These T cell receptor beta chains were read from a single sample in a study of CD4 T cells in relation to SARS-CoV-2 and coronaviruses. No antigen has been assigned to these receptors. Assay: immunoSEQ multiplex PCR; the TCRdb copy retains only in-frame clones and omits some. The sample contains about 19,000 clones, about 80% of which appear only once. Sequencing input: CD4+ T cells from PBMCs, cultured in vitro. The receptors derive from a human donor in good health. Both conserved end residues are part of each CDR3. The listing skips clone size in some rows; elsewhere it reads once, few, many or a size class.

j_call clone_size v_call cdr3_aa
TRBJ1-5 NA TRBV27 CASSPRDGQEPQHF
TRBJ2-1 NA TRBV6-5 CASARDGHNEQFF
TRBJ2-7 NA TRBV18 CASSPYSYEQYF
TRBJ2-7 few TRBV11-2 CASSPKIASGAYEQYF
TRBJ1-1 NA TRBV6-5 CAVGVQGTEAFF
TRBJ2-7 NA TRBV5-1 CASSLERSSYEQYF
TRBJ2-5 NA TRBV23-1 CASSQGTPQETQYF
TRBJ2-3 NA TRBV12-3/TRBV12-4 CASSLAGENTQYF
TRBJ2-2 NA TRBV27 CASSLNGGGRELFF
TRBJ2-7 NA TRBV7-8 CASSPANRRLVEQYF
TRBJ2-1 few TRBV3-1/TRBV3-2 CASSHLQNNEQFF
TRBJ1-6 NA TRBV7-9 CASSLEGRPNSPLHF
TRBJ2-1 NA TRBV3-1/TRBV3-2 CASSQSRSNEQFF
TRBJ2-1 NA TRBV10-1 CASSESIRAGAYNEQFF